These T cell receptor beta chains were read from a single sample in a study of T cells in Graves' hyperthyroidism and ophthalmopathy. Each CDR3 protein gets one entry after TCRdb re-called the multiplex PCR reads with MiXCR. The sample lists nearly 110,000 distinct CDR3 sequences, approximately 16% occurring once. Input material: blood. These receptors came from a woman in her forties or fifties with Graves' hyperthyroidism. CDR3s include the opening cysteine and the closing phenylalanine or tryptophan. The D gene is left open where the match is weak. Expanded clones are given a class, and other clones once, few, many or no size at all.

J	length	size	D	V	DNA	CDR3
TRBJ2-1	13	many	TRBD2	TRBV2	TGTGCCAGCAGTGCACTAGCGGGACGGGAGCAGTTCTTC	CASSALAGREQFF
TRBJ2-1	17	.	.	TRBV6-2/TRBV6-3	TGTGCCAGCAGTTACGGGCTAGCGAGGGTAGGTCTGTATGAGCAGTTCTTC	CASSYGLARVGLYEQFF
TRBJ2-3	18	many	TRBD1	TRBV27	TGTGCCAGCAGTTTAGGAACAGGGGGCCCGAGTAGTACAGATACGCAGTATTTT	CASSLGTGGPSSTDTQYF
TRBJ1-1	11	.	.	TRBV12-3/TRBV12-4	TGTGCCAGCATGGGGTTCACTGAAGCTTTCTTT	CASMGFTEAFF
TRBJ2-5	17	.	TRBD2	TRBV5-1	TGCGCCAGCAGCTTGCAACTAGCGGGAGGCTCTGAGCAGACCCAGTACTTC	CASSLQLAGGSEQTQYF
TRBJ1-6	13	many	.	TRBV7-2	TGTGCCAGCAGCCCCCAGGGAAATTCACCCCTCCACTTT	CASSPQGNSPLHF
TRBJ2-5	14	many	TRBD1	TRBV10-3	TGTGCCATCAGTGGGACAGGGGGTATCGAGACCCAGTACTTC	CAISGTGGIETQYF
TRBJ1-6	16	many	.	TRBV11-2	TGTGCCAGCAGCCCCTTAGGACGTAAGGGATATTCACCCCTCCACTTT	CASSPLGRKGYSPLHF
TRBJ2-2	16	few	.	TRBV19	TGTGCCAGTAGTATTAGGTCACAGGGTAACACCGGGGAGCTGTTTTTT	CASSIRSQGNTGELFF
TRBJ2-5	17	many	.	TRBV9	TGTGCCAGCAGCGTACAAGGGGGTGGAATATTAGTGGAGACCCAGTACTTC	CASSVQGGGILVETQYF
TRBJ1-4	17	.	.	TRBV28	TGTGCCAGCAGCGTAGGCGGCGCGGGGGCCGAAGGTGAAAAACTGTTTTTT	CASSVGGAGAEGEKLFF
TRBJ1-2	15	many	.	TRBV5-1	TGCGCCAGCAGCTTGGGGGGGACTGAGCTTGGCGGCTACACCTTC	CASSLGGTELGGYTF
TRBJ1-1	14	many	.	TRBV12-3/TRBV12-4	TGTGCCAGCAGTTCTAGGACAGCCGGCACTGAAGCTTTCTTT	CASSSRTAGTEAFF
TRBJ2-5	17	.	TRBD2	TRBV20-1	TGCAGTGCTAGACCCCGACTAGCGGGAGGCCGCCAAGAGACCCAGTACTTC	CSARPRLAGGRQETQYF
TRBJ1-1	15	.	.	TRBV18	TGTGCCAGCTCACCCACCGACAGACGAAACACTGAAGCTTTCTTT	CASSPTDRRNTEAFF
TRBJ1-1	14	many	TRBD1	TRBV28	TGTGCCAGCAGCAGGCGACAGGGTAGGACTGAAGCTTTCTTT	CASSRRQGRTEAFF
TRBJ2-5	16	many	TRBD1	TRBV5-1	TGCGCCAGCAGCTTGTTAGCGGGACAGGGGAAAGAGACCCAGTACTTC	CASSLLAGQGKETQYF
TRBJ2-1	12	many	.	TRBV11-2	TGTGCCAGCAGCCTCACAAGGAATGAGCAGTTCTTC	CASSLTRNEQFF
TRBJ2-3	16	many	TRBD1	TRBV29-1	TGCAGCGTGGGAAGACAGGGCCAGATGGGCACAGATACGCAGTATTTT	CSVGRQGQMGTDTQYF
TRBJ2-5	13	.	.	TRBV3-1	TGTGCCAGCAGCCATGGGACACGGGAGACCCAGTACTTC	CASSHGTRETQYF
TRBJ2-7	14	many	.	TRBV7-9	TGTGCCAGCAGCCCTAGACAGAGCTCCTACGAGCAGTACTTC	CASSPRQSSYEQYF
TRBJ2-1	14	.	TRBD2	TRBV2	TGTGCCAGCAGTTCCAAAGCGGGAGTAAATGAGCAGTTCTTC	CASSSKAGVNEQFF
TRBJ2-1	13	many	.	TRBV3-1	TGTGCCAGCAGCCAAGATCTCGGGTTTGAGCAGTTCTTC	CASSQDLGFEQFF
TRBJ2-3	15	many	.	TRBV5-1	TGCGCCAGCAGCTTGGACGCCAGCATCACAGATACGCAGTATTTT	CASSLDASITDTQYF
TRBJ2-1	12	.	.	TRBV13	TGTGCCAGCAGCGGAGGGGTCAATGAGCAGTTCTTC	CASSGGVNEQFF
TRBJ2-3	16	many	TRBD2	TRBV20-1	TGCAGTGCTAGCGCGACTAGCGGGGGCCCCACAGATACGCAGTATTTT	CSASATSGGPTDTQYF
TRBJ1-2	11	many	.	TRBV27	TGTGCCACCCGCCGAGGGGATGGCTACACCTTC	CATRRGDGYTF
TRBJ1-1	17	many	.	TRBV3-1	TGTGCCAGCAGCCCCTCCCCAGGCAGGCCTCTGAACACTGAAGCTTTCTTT	CASSPSPGRPLNTEAFF
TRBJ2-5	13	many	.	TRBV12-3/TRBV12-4	TGTGCCAGCAGTTTAGTTGGGGGGGAGACCCAGTACTTC	CASSLVGGETQYF
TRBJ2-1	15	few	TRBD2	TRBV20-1	TGCAGTGCCACATCCGGGACTAGCGGGGGAAATGAGCAGTTCTTC	CSATSGTSGGNEQFF
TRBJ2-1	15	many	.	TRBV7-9	TGTGCCAGCAGCTATCCGGGACAAGGTGACAATGAGCAGTTCTTC	CASSYPGQGDNEQFF
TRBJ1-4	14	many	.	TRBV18	TGTGCCAGCTCACCGACAGCGAGTTGGGAAAAACTGTTTTTT	CASSPTASWEKLFF
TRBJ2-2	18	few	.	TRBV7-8	TGTGCCAGCAGCTTAGTAGAACTTTTGCGGGTGAACACCGGGGAGCTGTTTTTT	CASSLVELLRVNTGELFF
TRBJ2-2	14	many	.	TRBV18	TGTGCCAGCTCGAATAAGCGGAACACCGGGGAGCTGTTTTTT	CASSNKRNTGELFF
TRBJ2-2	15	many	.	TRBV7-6	TGTGCCAGCAGCCGAGGAACAGGGATGACCGGGGAGCTGTTTTTT	CASSRGTGMTGELFF
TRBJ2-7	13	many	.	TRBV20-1	TGCAGTGCCAGCCGGGACAACGCCTACGAGCAGTACTTC	CSASRDNAYEQYF
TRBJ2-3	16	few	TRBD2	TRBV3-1	TGTGCCAGCAGCCCCCTTCTAGCGGGCCGCACAGATACGCAGTATTTT	CASSPLLAGRTDTQYF
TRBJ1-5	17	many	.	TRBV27	TGTGCCAGCAGTTTAATGTATTGGGGAAGTCGGAATCAGCCCCAGCATTTT	CASSLMYWGSRNQPQHF
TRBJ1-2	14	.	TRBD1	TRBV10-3	TGTGGCATCAGTGAGTCGACAGGGGGGGATGGCTACACCTTC	CGISESTGGDGYTF
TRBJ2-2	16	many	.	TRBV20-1	TGCAGTGCTAGAGATCGGTTGGGGGGCACCACCGGGGAGCTGTTTTTT	CSARDRLGGTTGELFF
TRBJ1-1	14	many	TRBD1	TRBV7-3	TGTGCCAGCAGCTTAGACAGGGCCGACACTGAAGCTTTCTTT	CASSLDRADTEAFF
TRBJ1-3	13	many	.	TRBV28	TGTGCCAGCATAACAAACTCTGGAAACACCATATATTTT	CASITNSGNTIYF
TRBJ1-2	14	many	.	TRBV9	TGTGCCAGCAGCCCCGGGCAGGCTAACTATGGCTACACCTTC	CASSPGQANYGYTF
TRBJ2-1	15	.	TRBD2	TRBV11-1	TGTGCCAGCAGCTTAGGAAGCGGGACCAGCAATGAGCAGTTCTTC	CASSLGSGTSNEQFF
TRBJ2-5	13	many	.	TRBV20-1	TGCAGTGCCCCCGGGGCAGGAAGGGAGACCCAGTACTTC	CSAPGAGRETQYF
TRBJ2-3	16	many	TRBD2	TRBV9	TGTGCCAGCAGCGCCGGGGGGAGTAGGCGCACAGATACGCAGTATTTT	CASSAGGSRRTDTQYF
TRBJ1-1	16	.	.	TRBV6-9	TGTGCCAGCAGTTACGCTTGGAGGACCGATGGCACTGAAGCTTTCTTT	CASSYAWRTDGTEAFF
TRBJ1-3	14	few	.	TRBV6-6	TGTGCCAGCAGTTACTGGCTCTCTGGAAACACCATATGTTTT	CASSYWLSGNTICF
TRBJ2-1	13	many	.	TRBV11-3	TGTGCCAGCAGCTGGTTACAGGGCAATGAGCAGTTCTTC	CASSWLQGNEQFF
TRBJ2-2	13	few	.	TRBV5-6	TGTGCCAGCAGTTTTGACCCTACCTGGGAGCTGTTTTTT	CASSFDPTWELFF
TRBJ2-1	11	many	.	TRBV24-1	TGTGCCACCAGTGATTTTAATGAGCAGTTCTTC	CATSDFNEQFF
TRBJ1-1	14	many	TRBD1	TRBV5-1	TGCGCCAGCAGCCGGGACAGGGGGAACACTGAAGCTTTCTTT	CASSRDRGNTEAFF
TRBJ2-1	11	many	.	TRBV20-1	TGCAGTGCTAGAGAGGAGTATGAGCAGTTCTTC	CSAREEYEQFF
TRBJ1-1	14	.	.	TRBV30	TGTGCCTGGACAAAGGGGGGAGGGAACACTGAAGCTTTCTTT	CAWTKGGGNTEAFF
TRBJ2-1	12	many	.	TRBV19	TGTGCCAGTAGTCGGAGCTACAATGAGCAGTTCTTC	CASSRSYNEQFF
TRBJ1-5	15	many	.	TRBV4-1	TGCGCCAGCAGCCAAGGCCAGTCTAGCAATCAGCCCCAGCATTTT	CASSQGQSSNQPQHF
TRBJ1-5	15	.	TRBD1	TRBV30	TGTGCCTGGAATCCTCAGGGGGCCGGCAATCAGCCCCAGCATTTT	CAWNPQGAGNQPQHF